This T cell receptor (beta chain) derives from a study of cytomegalovirus exposure and HLA in healthy donors. Study-level results: In an earlier analysis, most TCR beta V segments were productive about 90% or about 30% of the time.

Details on this clone: Its specificity is unknown.

PCR amplification relied on 60 Vbeta primers (plus 13 Jbeta primers). Measured with immunoSEQ multiplex PCR; TCRdb has only the in-frame clones, and not every one. The data contain about 140,000 clones, approximately 80% of them singletons. This CDR3 is 13 amino acids long. Germline V gene sequence: CDR1 MNHNS, CDR2 SASEGT. The V end lost 3 bases, the J end lost 8 bases, and 13 bases lay between the germline ends. The chain has TRBV6-1 and TRBJ1-2; D perhaps matches TRBD1 (5 bases). The sequenced material came from PBMCs. This receptor was obtained from a male donor in good health and CMV-seronegative. The CDR3 DNA reads as TGTGCCAGCAGTGAGGTACCCCGACAGGGCTACACCTTC. The encoded protein is CASSEVPRQGYTF.